This note documents a single T cell receptor (beta chain) sequence. The antigen remains unidentified. CDR3 size: 15 residues. V gave up 2 bases and J gave up 7 bases, with 14 bases separating them. The germline V gene encodes CDR1 MNHEY and CDR2 SMNVEV (reference sequence). This sample was taken from a study of blood T cells in healthy people across ages. Findings and caveats of the study: Changes seen in expanded clonotypes were possibly confounded by donor CMV status left unknown. One million T cells yielded diversity estimates that were considered underestimates.

Donors were systemically healthy Caucasian individuals from Russia aged roughly 6 to 95 years. The second PCR ran about 6 to 12 cycles with a sample-barcoded 5' primer and J-beta primers. MiXCR was run by TCRdb on the 5' RACE reads, yielding one entry per CDR3 protein. The sample holds around 320,000 distinct CDR3 sequences, 25% to 30% seen once. This receptor was identified in a woman in her 70s in good health. The chain employs TRBV27 and TRBJ1-4; maybe TRBD1 (6 bases). The specimen sequenced was blood. The CDR3 region is CASSLRAGVGEKLFF. The CDR3 nucleotides are TGTGCCAGCAGTTTAAGGGCAGGGGTAGGTGAAAAACTGTTTTTT.